Sequencing of this T cell receptor (beta chain) was carried out in a study of blood T cells in healthy people across ages. Study overall: There was about one barcoded beta molecule captured by template switching per two T cells. Regarding the study as a whole: It was the long-lived donors that had more naive CD4+ cells and higher diversity than aged donors. Estimates of total diversity, which came from one million sequenced T cells, were considered to be underestimates. Older age coincided with a roughly linear decline in TCR beta diversity per million T cells.

The CDR3 is 15 amino acids. The V gene lost 6 bases and the J gene lost 7 bases, with 18 bases spanning the gap. This clonotype was observed a few times. Its antigen is still unknown. Alongside a J-beta primer mix, a sample-barcoded 5' primer served in a second PCR lasting 7 to 11 cycles. TCRdb recomputed calls from the 5' RACE reads with MiXCR, one row per CDR3 protein. The data contain 1.2 million to 1.5 million distinct CDR3 sequences, roughly 59% of them singletons. The receptor comes from a man younger than 35 in good health. The sample consisted of blood. The chain has TRBV12-3 or TRBV12-4 and TRBJ1-4; D possibly corresponds to TRBD1 (6 bases). CDR3 coding DNA: TGTGCCAGCAGACGGACCGCGACCAGGGGTGAAAAACTGTTTTTT. It codes for CASRRTATRGEKLFF.